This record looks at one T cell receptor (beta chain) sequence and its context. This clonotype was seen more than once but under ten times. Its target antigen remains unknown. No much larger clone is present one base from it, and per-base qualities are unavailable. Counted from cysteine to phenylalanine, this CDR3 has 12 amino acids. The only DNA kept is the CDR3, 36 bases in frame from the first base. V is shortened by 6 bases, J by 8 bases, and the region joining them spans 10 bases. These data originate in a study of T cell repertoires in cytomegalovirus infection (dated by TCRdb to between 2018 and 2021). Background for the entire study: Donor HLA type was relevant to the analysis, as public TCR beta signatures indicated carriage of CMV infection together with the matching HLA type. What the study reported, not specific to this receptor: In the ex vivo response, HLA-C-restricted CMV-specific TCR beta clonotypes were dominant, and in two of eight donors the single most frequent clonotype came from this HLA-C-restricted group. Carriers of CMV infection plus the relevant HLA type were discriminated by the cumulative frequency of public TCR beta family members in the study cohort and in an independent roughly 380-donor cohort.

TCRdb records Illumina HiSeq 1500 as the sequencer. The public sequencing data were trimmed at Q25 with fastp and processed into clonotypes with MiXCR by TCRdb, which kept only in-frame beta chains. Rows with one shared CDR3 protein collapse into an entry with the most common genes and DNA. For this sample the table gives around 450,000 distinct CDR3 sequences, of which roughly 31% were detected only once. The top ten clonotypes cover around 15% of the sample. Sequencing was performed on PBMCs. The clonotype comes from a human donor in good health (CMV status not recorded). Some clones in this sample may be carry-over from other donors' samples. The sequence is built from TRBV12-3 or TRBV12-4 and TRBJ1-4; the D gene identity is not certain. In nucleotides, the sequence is TGTGCCAGCAGCCCAGGCAAGGAAAAACTGTTTTTT. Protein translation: CASSPGKEKLFF.